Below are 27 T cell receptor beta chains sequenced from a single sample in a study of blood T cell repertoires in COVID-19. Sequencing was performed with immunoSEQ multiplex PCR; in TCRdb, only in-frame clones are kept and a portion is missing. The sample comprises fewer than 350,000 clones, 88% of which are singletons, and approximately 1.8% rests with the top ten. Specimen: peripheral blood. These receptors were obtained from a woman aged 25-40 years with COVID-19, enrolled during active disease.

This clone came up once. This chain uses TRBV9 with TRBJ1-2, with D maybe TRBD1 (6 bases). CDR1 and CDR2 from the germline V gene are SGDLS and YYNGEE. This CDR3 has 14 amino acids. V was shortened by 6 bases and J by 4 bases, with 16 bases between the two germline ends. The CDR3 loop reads CASKNREWPYGYTF. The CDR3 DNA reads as TGTGCCAGCAAAAACAGGGAATGGCCCTATGGCTACACCTTC.

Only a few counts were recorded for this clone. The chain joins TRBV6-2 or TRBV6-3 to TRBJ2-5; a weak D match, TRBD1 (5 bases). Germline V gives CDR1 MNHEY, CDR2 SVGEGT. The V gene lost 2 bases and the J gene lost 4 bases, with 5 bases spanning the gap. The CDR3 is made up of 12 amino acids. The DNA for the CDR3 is TGTGCCAGCAGTTACAGGGGAGAGACCCAGTACTTC. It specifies CASSYRGETQYF.

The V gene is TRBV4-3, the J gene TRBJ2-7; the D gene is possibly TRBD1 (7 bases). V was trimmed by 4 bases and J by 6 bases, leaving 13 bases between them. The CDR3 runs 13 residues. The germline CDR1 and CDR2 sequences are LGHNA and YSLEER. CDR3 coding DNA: TGCGCCAGCAGCCGAGTCCAGGGGGGCGAGCAGTACTTC. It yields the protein CASSRVQGGEQYF.

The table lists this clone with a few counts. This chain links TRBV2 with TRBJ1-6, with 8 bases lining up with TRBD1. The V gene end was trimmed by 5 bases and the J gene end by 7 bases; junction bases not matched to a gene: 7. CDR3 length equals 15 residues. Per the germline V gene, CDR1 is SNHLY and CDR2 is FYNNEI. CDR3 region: CASSQDRDVNSPLHF. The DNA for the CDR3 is TGTGCCAGCAGTCAGGACAGGGATGTAAATTCACCCCTCCACTTT. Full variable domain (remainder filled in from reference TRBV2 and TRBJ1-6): EPEVTQTPSHQVTQMGQEVILRCVPISNHLYFYWYRQILGQKVEFLVSFYNNEISEKSEIFDDQFSVERPDGSNFTLKIRSTKLEDSAMYFCASSQDRDVNSPLHFGNGTRLTVT.

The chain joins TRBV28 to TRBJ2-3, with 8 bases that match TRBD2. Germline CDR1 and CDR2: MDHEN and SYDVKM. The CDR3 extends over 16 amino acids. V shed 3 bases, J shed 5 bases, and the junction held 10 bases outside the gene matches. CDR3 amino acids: CASSLSGGAERDTQYF. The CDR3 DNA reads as TGTGCCAGCAGTTTGTCCGGGGGGGCGGAACGAGATACGCAGTATTTT.

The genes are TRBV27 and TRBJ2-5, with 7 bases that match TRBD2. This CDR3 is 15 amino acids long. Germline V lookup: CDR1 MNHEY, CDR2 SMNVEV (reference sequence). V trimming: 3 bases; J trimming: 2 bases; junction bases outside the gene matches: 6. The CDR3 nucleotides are TGTGCCAGCAGTTTGAGTGGCGGGGGACAAGAGACCCAGTACTTC. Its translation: CASSLSGGGQETQYF.

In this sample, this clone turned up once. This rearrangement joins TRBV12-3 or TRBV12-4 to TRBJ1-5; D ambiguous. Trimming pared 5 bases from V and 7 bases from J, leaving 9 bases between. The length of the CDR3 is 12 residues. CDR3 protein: CASSLTYQPQHF. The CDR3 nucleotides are TGTGCCAGCAGTCTCACCTACCAGCCCCAGCATTTT.

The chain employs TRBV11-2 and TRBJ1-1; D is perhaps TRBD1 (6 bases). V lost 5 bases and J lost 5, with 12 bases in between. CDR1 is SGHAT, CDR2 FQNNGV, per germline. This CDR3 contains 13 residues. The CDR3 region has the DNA TGTGCCAGCAGCCTCTTCAGGGGAACTGAAGCTTTCTTT. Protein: CASSLFRGTEAFF.

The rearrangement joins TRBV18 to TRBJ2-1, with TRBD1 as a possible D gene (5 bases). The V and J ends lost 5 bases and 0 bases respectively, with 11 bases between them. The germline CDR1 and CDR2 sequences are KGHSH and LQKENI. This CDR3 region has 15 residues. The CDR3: CASSSQGSSYNEQFF. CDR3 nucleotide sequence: TGTGCCAGCTCATCTCAGGGCAGCTCCTACAATGAGCAGTTCTTC.

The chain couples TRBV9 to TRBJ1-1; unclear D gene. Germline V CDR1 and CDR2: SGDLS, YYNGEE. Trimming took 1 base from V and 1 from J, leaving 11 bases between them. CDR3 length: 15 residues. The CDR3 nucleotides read TGTGCCAGCAGCGTATTGCAGGTCCCGAACACTGAAGCTTTCTTT. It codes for CASSVLQVPNTEAFF.

The chain's CDR3 is CASGLALLAGGTDTQYF. CDR3 bases: TGTGCTAGTGGTTTGGCCTTACTAGCGGGGGGCACAGATACGCAGTATTTT. The V and J genes are TRBV12-5 and TRBJ2-3, with TRBD2 matching 11 bases. The CDR3 has 17 residues. The germline gives CDR1 LGHNT, CDR2 FRNRAP. The J segment lost 1 base and the V segment lost 1 base, leaving 4 bases of the junction unmatched.

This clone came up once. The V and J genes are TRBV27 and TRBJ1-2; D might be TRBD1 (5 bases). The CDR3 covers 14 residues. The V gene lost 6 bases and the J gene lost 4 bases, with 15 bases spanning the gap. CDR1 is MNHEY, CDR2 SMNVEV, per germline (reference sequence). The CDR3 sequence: CASSLTDTSYGYTF. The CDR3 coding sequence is TGTGCCAGCAGCCTGACAGATACGAGCTATGGCTACACCTTC.

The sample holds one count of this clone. The CDR3 nucleotides are TGTGCCAGCAGAGGGACAGGCTCTGCCGGAAAACTGTTTTTT. Amino acid sequence: CASRGTGSAGKLFF. V and J are TRBV6-5 and TRBJ1-4; 8 nucleotides agree with TRBD1. Germline CDR1 and CDR2: MNHEY and SVGAGI. J was trimmed by 10 bases and V by 6 bases; bases with no gene match: 10. The CDR3 is 14 amino acids.

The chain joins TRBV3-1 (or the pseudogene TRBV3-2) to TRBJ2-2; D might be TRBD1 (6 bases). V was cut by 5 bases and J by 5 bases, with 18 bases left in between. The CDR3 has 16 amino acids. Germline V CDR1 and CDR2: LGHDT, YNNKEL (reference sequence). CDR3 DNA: TGTGCCAGCAGCTCACACAGGGAAGTAGAAACCGGGGAGCTGTTTTTT. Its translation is CASSSHREVETGELFF.

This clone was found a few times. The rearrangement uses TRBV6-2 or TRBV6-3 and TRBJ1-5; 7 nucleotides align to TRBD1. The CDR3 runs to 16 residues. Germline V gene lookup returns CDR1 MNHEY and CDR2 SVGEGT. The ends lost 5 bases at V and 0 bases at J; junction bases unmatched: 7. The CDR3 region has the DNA TGTGCCAGCAGTCATCGGGACAGATATAGCAATCAGCCCCAGCATTTT. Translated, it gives CASSHRDRYSNQPQHF.

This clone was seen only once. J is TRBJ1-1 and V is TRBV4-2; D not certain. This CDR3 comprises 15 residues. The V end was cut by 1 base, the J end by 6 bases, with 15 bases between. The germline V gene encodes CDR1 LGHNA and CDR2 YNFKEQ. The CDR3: CASSQAGSGSAEAFF. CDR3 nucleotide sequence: TGTGCCAGCAGCCAAGCGGGGTCGGGGAGCGCTGAAGCTTTCTTT.

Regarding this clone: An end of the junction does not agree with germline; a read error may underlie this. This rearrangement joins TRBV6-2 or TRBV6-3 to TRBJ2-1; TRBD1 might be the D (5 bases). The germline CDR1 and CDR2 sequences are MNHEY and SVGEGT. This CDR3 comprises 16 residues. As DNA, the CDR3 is TGTGCCGGCAGTGGCCGCGACAGCCATACATACAATGAGCAGTTCTTC. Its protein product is CAGSGRDSHTYNEQFF.

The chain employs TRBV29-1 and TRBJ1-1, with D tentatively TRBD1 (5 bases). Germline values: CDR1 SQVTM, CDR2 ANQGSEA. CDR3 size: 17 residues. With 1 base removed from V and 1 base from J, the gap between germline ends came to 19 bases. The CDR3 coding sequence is TGCAGCGTTGAAGGGAGGGGACGGACCACAGGGAACACTGAAGCTTTCTTT. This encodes CSVEGRGRTTGNTEAFF.

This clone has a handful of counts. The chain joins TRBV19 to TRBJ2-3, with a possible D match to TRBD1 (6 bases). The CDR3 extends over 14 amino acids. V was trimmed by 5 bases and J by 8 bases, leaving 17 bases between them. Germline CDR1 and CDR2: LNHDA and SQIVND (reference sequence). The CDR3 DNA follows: TGTGCCAGTAGTCCAGACAGGTGGTCGGGTACGCAGTATTTT. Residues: CASSPDRWSGTQYF.

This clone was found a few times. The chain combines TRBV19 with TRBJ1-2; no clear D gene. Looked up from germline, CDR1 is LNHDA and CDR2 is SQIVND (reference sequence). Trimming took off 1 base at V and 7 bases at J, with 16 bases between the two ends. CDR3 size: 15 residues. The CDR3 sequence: CASSIASGVIPGYTF. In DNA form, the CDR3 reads TGTGCCAGTAGTATAGCGTCCGGGGTAATTCCTGGCTACACCTTC.

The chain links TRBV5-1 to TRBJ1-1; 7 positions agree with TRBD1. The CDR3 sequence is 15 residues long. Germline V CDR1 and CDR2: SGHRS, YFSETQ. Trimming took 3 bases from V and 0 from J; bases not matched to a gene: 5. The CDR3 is CASSSGGNMNTEAFF. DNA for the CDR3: TGCGCCAGCAGCTCAGGGGGGAACATGAACACTGAAGCTTTCTTT.

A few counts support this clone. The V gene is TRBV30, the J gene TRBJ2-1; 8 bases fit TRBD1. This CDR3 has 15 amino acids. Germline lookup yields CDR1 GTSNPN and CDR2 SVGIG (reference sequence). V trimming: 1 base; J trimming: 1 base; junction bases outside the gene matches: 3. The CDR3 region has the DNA TGTGCCTGGAGTGGGGACAGGCTTTCCTACAATGAGCAGTTCTTC. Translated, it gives CAWSGDRLSYNEQFF. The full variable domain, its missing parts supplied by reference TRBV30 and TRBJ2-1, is SQTIHQWPATLVQPVGSPLSLECTVEGTSNPNLYWYRQAAGRGLQLLFYSVGIGQISSEVPQNLSASRPQDRQFILSSKKLLLSDSGFYLCAWSGDRLSYNEQFFGPGTRLTVL.

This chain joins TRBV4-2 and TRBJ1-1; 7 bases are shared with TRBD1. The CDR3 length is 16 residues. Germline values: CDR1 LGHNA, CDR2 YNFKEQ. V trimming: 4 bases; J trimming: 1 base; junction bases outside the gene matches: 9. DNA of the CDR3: TGTGCCAGCAGCCGGACGACAGGGACAAAGAACACTGAAGCTTTCTTT. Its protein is CASSRTTGTKNTEAFF.

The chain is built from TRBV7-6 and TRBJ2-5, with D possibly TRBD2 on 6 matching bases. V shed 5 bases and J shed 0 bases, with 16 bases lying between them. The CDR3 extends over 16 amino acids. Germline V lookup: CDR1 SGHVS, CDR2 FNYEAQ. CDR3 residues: CASSPGGLPNQETQYF. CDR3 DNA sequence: TGTGCCAGCAGCCCAGGAGGGCTCCCGAACCAAGAGACCCAGTACTTC.

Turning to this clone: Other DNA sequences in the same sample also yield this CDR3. For the CDR3, the DNA is TGCGCCAGCAGCCAAGATCGGACAGGGAACACTGAAGCTTTCTTT. Amino acids: CASSQDRTGNTEAFF. The V gene is TRBV4-1, the J gene TRBJ1-1; 7 positions match TRBD1. The CDR3 has 15 amino acids. Germline V lookup: CDR1 MGHRA, CDR2 YSYEKL. The V gene end was trimmed by 0 bases and the J gene end by 1 base; junction bases not matched to a gene: 2.

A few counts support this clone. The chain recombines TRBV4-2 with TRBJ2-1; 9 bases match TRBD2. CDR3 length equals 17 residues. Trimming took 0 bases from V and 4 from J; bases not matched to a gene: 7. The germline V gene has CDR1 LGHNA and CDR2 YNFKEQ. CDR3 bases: TGTGCCAGCAGCCAAGAATCAGGCGGGGGGGGATACAATGAGCAGTTCTTC. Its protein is CASSQESGGGGYNEQFF.

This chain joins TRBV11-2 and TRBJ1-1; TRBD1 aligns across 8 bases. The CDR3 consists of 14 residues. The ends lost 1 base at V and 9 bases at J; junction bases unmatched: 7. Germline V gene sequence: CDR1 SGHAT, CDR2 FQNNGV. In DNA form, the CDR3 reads TGTGCCAGCAGCTTAGTCCAGGGGGCGATTCAAGCTTTCTTT. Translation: CASSLVQGAIQAFF.